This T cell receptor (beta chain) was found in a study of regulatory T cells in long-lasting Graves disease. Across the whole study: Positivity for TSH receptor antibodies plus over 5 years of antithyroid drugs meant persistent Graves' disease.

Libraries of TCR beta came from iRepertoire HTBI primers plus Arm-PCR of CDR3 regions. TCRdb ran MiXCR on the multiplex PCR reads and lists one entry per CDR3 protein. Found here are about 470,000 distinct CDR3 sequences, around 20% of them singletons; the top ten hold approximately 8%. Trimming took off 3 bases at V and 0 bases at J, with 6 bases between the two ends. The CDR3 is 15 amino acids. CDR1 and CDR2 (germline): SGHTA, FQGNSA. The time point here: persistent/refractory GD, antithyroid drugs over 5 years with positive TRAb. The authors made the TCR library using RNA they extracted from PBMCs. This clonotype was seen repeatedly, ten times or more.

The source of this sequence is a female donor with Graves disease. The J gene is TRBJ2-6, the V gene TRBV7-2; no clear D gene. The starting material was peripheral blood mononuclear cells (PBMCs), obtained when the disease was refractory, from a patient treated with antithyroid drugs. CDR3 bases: TGTGCCAGCAGCTTCTGGACCTCTGGGGCCAACGTCCTGACTTTC. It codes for CASSFWTSGANVLTF.